A selection of T cell receptor beta chains follows, all from one sample in a study of CD8 T cells in Susac syndrome. One entry per CDR3 protein, called by TCRdb with MiXCR from the immunoSEQ multiplex PCR reads. The sample contains about 140,000 distinct CDR3 sequences, more than 85% of which appear only once. Sequencing was performed on CD4+ T cells from PBMCs. The receptors were sampled from a human donor with Susac syndrome. The CDR3 runs from the conserved cysteine through the conserved F or W. Fields, in order: D gene, V gene, clone size, J gene, CDR3 DNA, CDR3 protein. A D gene is named only where the DNA matches it firmly. Some rows mark clone size as missing; the rest say once, few, many or name a class of expanded clone.

d_gene: TRBD2
v_gene: TRBV4-3
abundance: .
j_gene: TRBJ2-1
CDR3nt: TGCGCCAGCAGCCAAGAAGGGAGGACTAGCGGGAGATGGGGGGGGAGGAATGAGCAGTTCTTC
CDR3aa: CASSQEGRTSGRWGGRNEQFF

d_gene: .
v_gene: TRBV7-2
abundance: .
j_gene: TRBJ1-1
CDR3nt: TGTGCCAGCAGCCTAGGTAGCTGGAACACTGAAGCTTTCTTT
CDR3aa: CASSLGSWNTEAFF

d_gene: .
v_gene: TRBV20-1
abundance: .
j_gene: TRBJ2-1
CDR3nt: TGCAGTGCCAATAATGCGGGGTCGAATGAGCAGTTCTTC
CDR3aa: CSANNAGSNEQFF

d_gene: .
v_gene: TRBV15
abundance: .
j_gene: TRBJ2-3
CDR3nt: TGTGCCACCAGCTCGGGTATCGAAGGGAAAACAGATACGCAGTATTTT
CDR3aa: CATSSGIEGKTDTQYF

d_gene: TRBD1
v_gene: TRBV23-1
abundance: .
j_gene: TRBJ2-5
CDR3nt: TGCGCCAGCAGTCAACTCGCACAGGACAGGCGTCAAGAGACCCAGTACTTC
CDR3aa: CASSQLAQDRRQETQYF

d_gene: TRBD1
v_gene: TRBV7-2
abundance: once
j_gene: TRBJ2-5
CDR3nt: TGTGCCAGCAGCGATCGACAGGGGTTACAAGAGACCCAGTACTTC
CDR3aa: CASSDRQGLQETQYF

d_gene: .
v_gene: TRBV30
abundance: .
j_gene: TRBJ1-2
CDR3nt: TGTGCCTGGAGTGTATCGTCACGCACTAACTATGGCTACACCTTC
CDR3aa: CAWSVSSRTNYGYTF

d_gene: .
v_gene: TRBV3-1
abundance: .
j_gene: TRBJ2-2
CDR3nt: TGTGCCAGCAGCCACTACGGCAACACCGGGGAGCTGTTTTTT
CDR3aa: CASSHYGNTGELFF

d_gene: TRBD1
v_gene: TRBV10-3
abundance: .
j_gene: TRBJ2-7
CDR3nt: TGTGCCATCAGTGAGTCTTTAGGGACAGTTGCTTTC
CDR3aa: CAISESLGTVAF

d_gene: .
v_gene: TRBV6-2/TRBV6-3
abundance: .
j_gene: TRBJ1-1
CDR3nt: TGTGCCAGCAGACGGGCGGGAGAGACTGAAGCTTTCTTT
CDR3aa: CASRRAGETEAFF

d_gene: .
v_gene: TRBV27
abundance: .
j_gene: TRBJ2-3
CDR3nt: TGTGCCAGCAGTTTATCGGGACCAACGCCGGGTACGCAGTATTTT
CDR3aa: CASSLSGPTPGTQYF

d_gene: TRBD1
v_gene: TRBV19
abundance: .
j_gene: TRBJ1-5
CDR3nt: TGTGCCAGTACCGGACAGGGCAATCAGCCCCAGCATTTT
CDR3aa: CASTGQGNQPQHF

d_gene: .
v_gene: TRBV29-1
abundance: .
j_gene: TRBJ1-2
CDR3nt: TGCAGCGTTGATAGTCGCTATGGCTACACCTTC
CDR3aa: CSVDSRYGYTF

d_gene: .
v_gene: TRBV6-4
abundance: .
j_gene: TRBJ2-1
CDR3nt: TGTGCCAGCAGTGACTTGGGCGCGGCCTTGAATGAGCAGTTCTTC
CDR3aa: CASSDLGAALNEQFF

d_gene: .
v_gene: TRBV29-1
abundance: .
j_gene: TRBJ1-2
CDR3nt: TGCAGCGCCAGTGGCCACACCTTC
CDR3aa: CSASGHTF

d_gene: TRBD2
v_gene: TRBV12-3/TRBV12-4
abundance: .
j_gene: TRBJ2-1
CDR3nt: TGTGCCAGCAGTCCGGGACTACCTGGGAATGAGCAGTTCTTC
CDR3aa: CASSPGLPGNEQFF

d_gene: TRBD1
v_gene: TRBV20-1
abundance: .
j_gene: TRBJ1-1
CDR3nt: TGCAGTGCCGTACCCGGGACAGGGGTTGAAGCTTTCTTT
CDR3aa: CSAVPGTGVEAFF

d_gene: TRBD2
v_gene: TRBV6-5
abundance: .
j_gene: TRBJ2-1
CDR3nt: TGTGCCAGCAGCCGTGCGACCGGTAGCGGGGGGGCGTTCTTC
CDR3aa: CASSRATGSGGAFF

d_gene: TRBD1
v_gene: TRBV30
abundance: .
j_gene: TRBJ1-2
CDR3nt: TGTGCCTGGACCTCGGACAGGGGGGTATATGGCTACACCTTC
CDR3aa: CAWTSDRGVYGYTF

d_gene: .
v_gene: TRBV6-1
abundance: .
j_gene: TRBJ1-1
CDR3nt: TGTGCCAGCAGCTTACAGGTAGTGAACACTGAAGCTTTCTTT
CDR3aa: CASSLQVVNTEAFF